The table lists the clone carrying this T cell receptor beta chain with many counts. No antigen is known for it. cDNA carried unique molecular identifiers, and a universal primer site was added by template switching. TCRdb itself ran the 5' RACE reads through MiXCR, one entry per CDR3 protein. The sample holds just under 650,000 distinct CDR3 sequences, about 7% seen once. This entry belongs to a study of identical twins. General observations from the study: Beta clonotypes that were abundant in cord blood contained fewer insertions, a pattern absent from memory repertoires. Modelling approaches yielded underestimates of out-of-frame TCR alpha sharing between monozygotic twins.

Germline V gives CDR1 DFQATT, CDR2 SNEGSKA (reference sequence). This CDR3 is built from 15 residues. The ends were cut back, 0 bases at V and 1 base at J, with 7 bases in the middle. The data also belong to a second study, concerning yellow fever vaccine responses in identical twins.

This chain connects TRBV20-1 to TRBJ1-6; D perhaps matches TRBD1 (6 bases). The TCR sequence derives from a woman aged 18-29 years in good health. Sequenced: PBMCs. DNA for the CDR3: TGCAGTGCTAGAGATCAGGGGTCCTATAATTCACCCCTCCACTTT. This encodes CSARDQGSYNSPLHF.